A selection of T cell receptor beta chains follows, all from one sample in a study of cytomegalovirus exposure and HLA in healthy donors. The table came from immunoSEQ multiplex PCR; TCRdb's copy has only in-frame clones and leaves some out. There are around 180,000 clones in the sample; about four fifths occur only once, and about 1.6% lies in the top ten. The source material was PBMCs. Every receptor here comes from a woman in her 50s in good health and CMV-seronegative. The CDR3 runs from the conserved cysteine through the conserved F or W. The D gene is left open where the match is weak. Size values are once, few and many counts, or a class for expanded clones, and some rows have none.

V: TRBV6-5; J: TRBJ2-7; size: .; length: 16; D: TRBD1; DNA: TGTGCCAGCAGTTACTCAGGGCCAGGGGGCTCCTACGAGCAGTACTTC; CDR3: CASSYSGPGGSYEQYF
V: TRBV5-1; J: TRBJ2-7; size: .; length: 16; D: TRBD1; DNA: TGCGCCAGCAGCAAAAGGACAGGGGACCCTTGGGACGAGCAGTACTTC; CDR3: CASSKRTGDPWDEQYF
V: TRBV13; J: TRBJ1-2; size: .; length: 15; D: TRBD1; DNA: TGTGCCAGCAGGTTGACAGGGGTCTCATACTATGGCTACACCTTC; CDR3: CASRLTGVSYYGYTF
V: TRBV6-5; J: TRBJ2-2; size: .; length: 15; D: TRBD2; DNA: TGTGCCAGCACCCAGGTAGCGGGTTTCACCGGGGAGCTGTTTTTT; CDR3: CASTQVAGFTGELFF
V: TRBV4-2; J: TRBJ1-1; size: .; length: 15; D: TRBD1; DNA: TGTGCCAGCAGCCAAGTGGACAGGGATCACACTGAAGCTTTCTTT; CDR3: CASSQVDRDHTEAFF
V: TRBV7-9; J: TRBJ2-2; size: .; length: 16; D: .; DNA: TGTGCCAGCACCGCCGCCCCCATGGGAGCCGCCGGGGAGCTGTTTTTT; CDR3: CASTAAPMGAAGELFF
V: TRBV18; J: TRBJ2-7; size: .; length: 15; D: .; DNA: TGTGCCAGCTCACCTAAGGCAGGGGTCCCCTACGAGCAGTACTTC; CDR3: CASSPKAGVPYEQYF
V: TRBV4-1; J: TRBJ1-6; size: .; length: 14; D: .; DNA: TGCGCCAGCAGCCAGGGGGCCAATAATTCACCCCTCCACTTT; CDR3: CASSQGANNSPLHF
V: TRBV18; J: TRBJ2-7; size: .; length: 12; D: .; DNA: TGTGCCAGCTCACCGGGCTACCACGAGCAGTACTTC; CDR3: CASSPGYHEQYF
V: TRBV9; J: TRBJ2-5; size: .; length: 17; D: TRBD1; DNA: TGTGCCAGCAGCGCCTCCCCGCCAGGAATCAGGGGGGAGACCCAGTACTTC; CDR3: CASSASPPGIRGETQYF
V: TRBV5-1; J: TRBJ2-2; size: .; length: 17; D: .; DNA: TGCGCCAGCAGCTTTCAAGGACAGCCACTGAACACCGGGGAGCTGTTTTTT; CDR3: CASSFQGQPLNTGELFF
V: TRBV19; J: TRBJ1-1; size: .; length: 15; D: .; DNA: TGTGCCAGTAGTCCCCGGGGGTCGAGGAACACTGAAGCTTTCTTT; CDR3: CASSPRGSRNTEAFF
V: TRBV6-1; J: TRBJ1-4; size: .; length: 15; D: .; DNA: TGTGCCAGCAGTGTAACCGACAGCTTAAATGAAAAACTGTTTTTT; CDR3: CASSVTDSLNEKLFF
V: TRBV11-2; J: TRBJ2-1; size: .; length: 16; D: .; DNA: TGTGCCAGCAGCTTAGTCCCAGCAGGATCCTACAATGAGCAGTTCTTC; CDR3: CASSLVPAGSYNEQFF
V: TRBV28; J: TRBJ1-1; size: .; length: 11; D: .; DNA: TGTGCCAGCACCGACGGAGCTGAAGCTTTCTTT; CDR3: CASTDGAEAFF
V: TRBV18; J: TRBJ2-1; size: once; length: 15; D: .; DNA: TGTGCCAGCTCACCATTACCCGACAGCGTAAATGAGCAGTTCTTC; CDR3: CASSPLPDSVNEQFF
V: TRBV2; J: TRBJ1-2; size: .; length: 12; D: .; DNA: TGTGCCAGCAGTGCACGGGACTATGGCTACACCTTC; CDR3: CASSARDYGYTF
V: TRBV6-5; J: TRBJ1-1; size: .; length: 15; D: TRBD1; DNA: TGTGCCAGCAGGGCCGAGGACAGGTTGAACACTGAAGCTTTCTTT; CDR3: CASRAEDRLNTEAFF
V: TRBV6-5; J: TRBJ2-7; size: once; length: 14; D: .; DNA: TGTGCCAGCAGTTACTCGGGGGCCTCCTACGAGCAGTACTTC; CDR3: CASSYSGASYEQYF
V: TRBV6-1; J: TRBJ1-1; size: .; length: 13; D: .; DNA: TGTGCCAGCAGACACCAAATGAACACTGAAGCTTTCTTT; CDR3: CASRHQMNTEAFF
V: TRBV2; J: TRBJ1-2; size: .; length: 13; D: .; DNA: TGTGCCAGCCGAGAGGGAGAGGACTATGGCTACACCTTC; CDR3: CASREGEDYGYTF
V: TRBV7-9; J: TRBJ2-7; size: few; length: 13; D: TRBD1; DNA: TGTGCCAGCAGCCGGACAGGGGCCTACGAGCAGTACTTC; CDR3: CASSRTGAYEQYF
V: TRBV5-8; J: TRBJ2-7; size: .; length: 16; D: TRBD2; DNA: TGTGCCAGCAGCCCTACTGGGGAGGGGAAATCCTACGAGCAGTACTTC; CDR3: CASSPTGEGKSYEQYF
V: TRBV2; J: TRBJ2-1; size: .; length: 11; D: TRBD1; DNA: TGTGCCAGTTGGGGGACAGGGAGGCAGTTCTTC; CDR3: CASWGTGRQFF
V: TRBV7-3; J: TRBJ1-1; size: .; length: 15; D: .; DNA: TGTGCCAGCAGATATGGACAGACCTTGAACACTGAAGCTTTCTTT; CDR3: CASRYGQTLNTEAFF
V: TRBV7-2; J: TRBJ1-4; size: .; length: 14; D: TRBD1; DNA: TGTGCCAGCAGCTCCGACAGGGGGCTAGAAAAACTGTTTTTT; CDR3: CASSSDRGLEKLFF
V: TRBV18; J: TRBJ1-1; size: .; length: 15; D: .; DNA: TGTGCCAGCTCACCAAGCACAGGGAAGGTCACTGAAGCTTTCTTT; CDR3: CASSPSTGKVTEAFF
V: TRBV7-8; J: TRBJ1-3; size: .; length: 16; D: TRBD1; DNA: TGTGCCAGCAGCAACCGACAGGGAATCTTTGGAAACACCATATATTTT; CDR3: CASSNRQGIFGNTIYF
V: TRBV28; J: TRBJ2-5; size: .; length: 14; D: .; DNA: TGTGCCAGCAGTTTAAGTGGCAGGGTGTGGACCCAGTACTTC; CDR3: CASSLSGRVWTQYF
V: TRBV19; J: TRBJ1-2; size: .; length: 14; D: TRBD1; DNA: TGTGCCAGTAGCGAGGACAGGGTTCCCTATGGCTACACCTTC; CDR3: CASSEDRVPYGYTF
V: TRBV6-6; J: TRBJ2-7; size: few; length: 14; D: .; DNA: TGTGCCAGCAGTTACGGGGCTGGGTCTACGGAGCAGTACTTC; CDR3: CASSYGAGSTEQYF
V: TRBV2; J: TRBJ1-4; size: few; length: 14; D: .; DNA: TGTGCCAGCAGGGACAGTATGATTAATGAAAAACTGTTTTTT; CDR3: CASRDSMINEKLFF
V: TRBV5-6; J: TRBJ2-7; size: .; length: 16; D: TRBD2; DNA: TGTGCCAGCAGCTTCGCCGGACTAGCGGGAGCCTACGAGCAGTACTTC; CDR3: CASSFAGLAGAYEQYF
V: TRBV19; J: TRBJ1-5; size: .; length: 16; D: TRBD1; DNA: TGTGCCAGTATCCGAGGACAGGGAAGGGACAATCAGCCCCAGCATTTT; CDR3: CASIRGQGRDNQPQHF
V: TRBV25-1; J: TRBJ1-1; size: .; length: 15; D: .; DNA: TGTGCCAGCAGTGACCCGAGAAAACCGGGGACTGAAGCTTTCTTT; CDR3: CASSDPRKPGTEAFF
V: TRBV2; J: TRBJ1-4; size: .; length: 14; D: TRBD1; DNA: TGTGCCAGCAGGTGGACAGGAGTGGGTGAAAAACTGTTTTTT; CDR3: CASRWTGVGEKLFF
V: TRBV21-1; J: TRBJ2-1; size: .; length: 15; D: .; DNA: TGTGCCAGCAGCACTGCGGGAGGCTCCTACAATGAGCAGTTCTTC; CDR3: CASSTAGGSYNEQFF
V: TRBV19; J: TRBJ2-1; size: .; length: 20; D: TRBD2; DNA: TGTGCCAGTAGTCCCAAGGGGGGACTAGCGGGCTTAAGCTCCTACAATGAGCAGTTCTTC; CDR3: CASSPKGGLAGLSSYNEQFF
V: TRBV25-1; J: TRBJ2-7; size: .; length: 15; D: TRBD1; DNA: TGTGCCAGCAGTACCCTGGGGACAGGGGACTACGAGCAGTACTTC; CDR3: CASSTLGTGDYEQYF
V: TRBV18; J: TRBJ1-1; size: .; length: 17; D: TRBD1; DNA: TGTGCCAGCTCCCCCAACTCCAACAGGGGCTTTAACACTGAAGCTTTCTTT; CDR3: CASSPNSNRGFNTEAFF
V: TRBV30; J: TRBJ1-2; size: .; length: 13; D: .; DNA: TGTGCCTGGAGTGTACTTCACGCCCATGGCTACACCTTC; CDR3: CAWSVLHAHGYTF
V: TRBV27; J: TRBJ2-7; size: .; length: 15; D: TRBD2; DNA: TGTGCCAGCAGTTTATGGGCTAGCGGGAGGGGCGAGCAGTACTTC; CDR3: CASSLWASGRGEQYF
V: TRBV28; J: TRBJ1-1; size: .; length: 11; D: .; DNA: TGTGCCACCCCGACTCCCACTGAAGCTTTCTTT; CDR3: CATPTPTEAFF
V: TRBV28; J: TRBJ2-7; size: .; length: 17; D: TRBD1; DNA: TGTGCCAGCAGTTTATGGGCCCGGGACAGGGGCTCCTACGAGCAGTACTTC; CDR3: CASSLWARDRGSYEQYF
V: TRBV11-2; J: TRBJ2-1; size: .; length: 18; D: TRBD1; DNA: TGTGCCAGCAGCCCACGTCCCGGGACAGGGGAATCCTACAATGAGCAGTTCTTC; CDR3: CASSPRPGTGESYNEQFF
V: TRBV7-2; J: TRBJ1-2; size: once; length: 13; D: .; DNA: TGTGCCAGCAACATCGACAGAAAGTATGGCTACACCTTC; CDR3: CASNIDRKYGYTF